Described below is a single T cell receptor beta chain sequence and its context. These data come from a study of cytomegalovirus exposure and HLA in healthy donors. 13 Jbeta primers and 60 Vbeta primers were used for the PCR. The data were produced by immunoSEQ multiplex PCR, yet TCRdb's version contains in-frame clones alone and is incomplete. The sample has under 200,000 clones, approximately 70% seen once; the top ten hold roughly 1.9%. Germline CDR1 reads LGHNA; CDR2 reads YNFKEQ. The CDR3 length is 19 residues. V dropped 0 bases and J dropped 1 base, with 20 bases sitting between them. Sequenced input: PBMCs. The V and J genes are TRBV4-2 and TRBJ2-3; TRBD2 might be the D (6 bases). The sequence was collected from a woman in her twenties or thirties in good health and CMV-seronegative. The CDR3 is CASSQEWGRGSTRTDTQYF. CDR3 bases: TGTGCCAGCAGCCAAGAATGGGGACGGGGGTCGACTCGCACAGATACGCAGTATTTT.